This T cell receptor beta chain was captured in a study of T cells in Graves' hyperthyroidism and ophthalmopathy. Broader study findings: Stable hyperthyroidism and ophthalmopathy were separated using 13 V-J signatures.

With 4 bases clipped from V and 1 base from J, the junction kept 9 bases outside the gene matches. This CDR3 region has 16 residues. Germline V lookup: CDR1 SGHRS, CDR2 YFSETQ. Amplified regions were TCR beta CDR3 sequences from RNA transcripts. First-round RT-PCR with HTBI primers amplified the TCR CDR3 region. TCRdb ran MiXCR on the multiplex PCR reads and lists one entry per CDR3 protein. Counted here are 300,000 to 450,000 distinct CDR3 sequences, approximately 13% occurring once; the ten biggest clones make up 9.5% to 11%. Turning to this clonotype: Its antigen remains unidentified.

The sequence was collected from a woman in her sixties or seventies with Graves' hyperthyroidism. Sequenced input: blood. The chain joins TRBV5-1 to TRBJ2-3; TRBD2 matches 7 bases. The CDR3 DNA is TGCGCCAGCAGCGTCGCGCCTAGCGGTGGCACAGATACGCAGTATTTT. This gives the protein CASSVAPSGGTDTQYF.